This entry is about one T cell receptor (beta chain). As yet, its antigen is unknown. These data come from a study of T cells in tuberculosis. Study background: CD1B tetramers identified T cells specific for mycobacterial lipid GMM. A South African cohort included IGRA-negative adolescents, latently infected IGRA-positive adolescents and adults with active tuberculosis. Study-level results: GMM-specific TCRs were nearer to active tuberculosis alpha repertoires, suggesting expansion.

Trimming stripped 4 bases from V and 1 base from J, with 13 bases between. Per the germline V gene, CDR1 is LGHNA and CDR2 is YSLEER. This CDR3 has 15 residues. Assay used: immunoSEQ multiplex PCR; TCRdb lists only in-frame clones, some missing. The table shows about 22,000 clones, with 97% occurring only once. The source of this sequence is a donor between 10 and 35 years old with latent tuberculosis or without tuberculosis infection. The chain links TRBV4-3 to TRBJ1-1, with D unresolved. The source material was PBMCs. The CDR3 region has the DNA TGCGCCAGCAGCCTAAACCACGGGGAGAACACTGAAGCTTTCTTT. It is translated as CASSLNHGENTEAFF.